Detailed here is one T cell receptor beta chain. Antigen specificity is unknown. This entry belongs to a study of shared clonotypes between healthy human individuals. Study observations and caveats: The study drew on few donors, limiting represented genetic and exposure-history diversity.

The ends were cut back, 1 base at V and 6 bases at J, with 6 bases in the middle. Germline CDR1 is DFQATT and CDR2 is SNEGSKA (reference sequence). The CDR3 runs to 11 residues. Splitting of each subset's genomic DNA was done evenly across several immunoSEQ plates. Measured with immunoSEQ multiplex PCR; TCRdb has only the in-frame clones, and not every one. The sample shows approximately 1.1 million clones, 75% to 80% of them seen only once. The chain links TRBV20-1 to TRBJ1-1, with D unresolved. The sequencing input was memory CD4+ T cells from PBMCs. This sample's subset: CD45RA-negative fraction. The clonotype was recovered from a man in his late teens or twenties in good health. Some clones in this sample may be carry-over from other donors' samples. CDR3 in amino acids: CSARVLAEAFF. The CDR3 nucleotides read TGCAGTGCTAGAGTATTGGCTGAAGCTTTCTTT.